This T cell receptor (beta chain) is drawn from a study of T cell clonotyping in hematopoietic cell transplantation. Points from the study as a whole: Higher Inverse Simpson Index values in graft donor and pretransplant recipient predicted broader posttransplant TCR diversity. After transplant, recipient diversity fell while pathologically expanded clonotypes grew through day 180.

Recipients were bled about 28 days pretransplant and at posttransplant days 30, 100, 180. Produced via immunoSEQ multiplex PCR; TCRdb's table is partial and in-frame only. The table has some 5,000 clones, over 70% seen once. CDR1 is MDHEN, CDR2 SYDVKM, per germline. The CDR3 has 13 amino acids. Between the trimmed V and J ends, which lost 4 bases and 2 bases, there was a span of 6 bases. This clone was detected only once. The antigen remains undetermined. The TCR comes from a male patient aged 50 to 60 who had an allogeneic stem cell transplant from an unrelated donor, so the T cells may come from the graft donor. Some clones in this sample may be carry-over from other donors' samples. The sample consisted of PBMCs, taken 100 days after allogeneic stem cell transplant. V and J are TRBV28 and TRBJ1-3; no reliable D call. The CDR3, as DNA: TGTGCCAGCAGTTCGCATGCTGGAAACACCATATATTTT. Encoded protein: CASSSHAGNTIYF.